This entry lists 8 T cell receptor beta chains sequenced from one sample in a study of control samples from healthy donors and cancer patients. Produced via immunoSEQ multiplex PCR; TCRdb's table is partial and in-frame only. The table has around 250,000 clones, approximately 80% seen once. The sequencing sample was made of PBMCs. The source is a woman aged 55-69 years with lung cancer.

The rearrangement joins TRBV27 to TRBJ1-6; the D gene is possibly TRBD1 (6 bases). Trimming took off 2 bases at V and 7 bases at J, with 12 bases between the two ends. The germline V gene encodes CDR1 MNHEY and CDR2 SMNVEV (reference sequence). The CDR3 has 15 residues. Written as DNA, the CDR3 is TGTGCCAGCAGTTTAGGGACACCCAGAAATTCACCCCTCCACTTT. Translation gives CASSLGTPRNSPLHF.

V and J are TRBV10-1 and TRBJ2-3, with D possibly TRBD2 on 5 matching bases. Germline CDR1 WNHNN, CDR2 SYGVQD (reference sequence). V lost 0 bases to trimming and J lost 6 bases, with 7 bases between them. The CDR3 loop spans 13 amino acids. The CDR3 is CASSESGADTQYF. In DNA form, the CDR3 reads TGCGCCAGCAGTGAGTCGGGAGCTGATACGCAGTATTTT.

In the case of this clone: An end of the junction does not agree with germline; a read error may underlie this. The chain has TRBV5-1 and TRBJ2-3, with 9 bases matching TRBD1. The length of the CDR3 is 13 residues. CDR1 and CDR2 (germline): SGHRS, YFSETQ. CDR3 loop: CASSLQAGQGVNF. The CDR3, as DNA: TGCGCCAGCAGCCTCCAGGCGGGACAGGGTGTAAATTTT. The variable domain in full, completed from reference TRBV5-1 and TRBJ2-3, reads KAGVTQTPRYLIKTRGQQVTLSCSPISGHRSVSWYQQTPGQGLQFLFEYFSETQRNKGNFPGRFSGRQFSNSRSEMNVSTLELGDSALYLCASSLQAGQGVNFGPGTRLTVL.

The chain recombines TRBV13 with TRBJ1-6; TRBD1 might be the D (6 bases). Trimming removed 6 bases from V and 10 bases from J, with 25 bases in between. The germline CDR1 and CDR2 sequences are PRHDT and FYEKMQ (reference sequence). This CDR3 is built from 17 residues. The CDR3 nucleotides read TGTGCCAGCAGTCTTTTCGACCTGGGGGGCTTCGGATCACCCCTCCACTTT. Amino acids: CASSLFDLGGFGSPLHF.

The CDR3: CASSLTGPPYEQYF. In DNA, the CDR3 is TGTGCCAGCAGCTTGACAGGGCCCCCCTACGAGCAGTACTTC. The rearrangement links TRBV27 to TRBJ2-7; 7 bases fit TRBD1. V trimming: 6 bases; J trimming: 2 bases; junction bases outside the gene matches: 7. This CDR3 is built from 14 residues. CDR1 and CDR2 from the germline V gene are MNHEY and SMNVEV (reference sequence).

CDR3 nucleotide sequence: TGTGCCTGGAGTGCCCCGGGACACCGTGGGAAACTGTTTTTT. It codes for CAWSAPGHRGKLFF. The chain couples TRBV30 to TRBJ1-4, with D perhaps TRBD1 (6 bases). This CDR3 spans 14 amino acids. V was cut by 1 base and J by 11 bases, with 17 bases left in between. The germline gives CDR1 GTSNPN, CDR2 SVGIG (reference sequence).

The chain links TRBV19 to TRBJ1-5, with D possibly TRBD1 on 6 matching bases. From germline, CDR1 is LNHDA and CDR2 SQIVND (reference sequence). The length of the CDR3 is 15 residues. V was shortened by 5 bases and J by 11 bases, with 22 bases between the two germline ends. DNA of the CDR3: TGTGCCAGTAGTCGAGGGTCAGGGGCCCCCTCAGCCCAGCATTTT. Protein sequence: CASSRGSGAPSAQHF.

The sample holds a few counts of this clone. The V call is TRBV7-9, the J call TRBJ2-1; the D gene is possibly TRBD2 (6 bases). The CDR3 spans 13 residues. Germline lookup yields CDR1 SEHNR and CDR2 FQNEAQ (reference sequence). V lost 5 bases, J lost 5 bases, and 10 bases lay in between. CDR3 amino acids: CASSAGTNNEQFF. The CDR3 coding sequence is TGTGCCAGCAGCGCGGGGACCAACAATGAGCAGTTCTTC.